This T cell receptor beta chain was obtained from a study of blood T cell repertoires in COVID-19. Study context: The origin of the acute and convalescent COVID-19 samples was the United States, Italy and Spain.

Libraries were prepared by immunoSEQ multiplex PCR; TCRdb keeps only in-frame clonotypes and omits some of them. The sample yields 350,000 or so clones, 70% to 90% seen once. The CDR3 consists of 18 residues. Germline lookup yields CDR1 SGHAT and CDR2 FQNNGV. Trimming took 1 base from V and 7 from J; bases not matched to a gene: 14. In Seattle, patients joined the study during active infection and were tracked longitudinally. Sequencing was performed on peripheral blood. The V call is TRBV11-2, the J call TRBJ2-2; 8 bases are a match to TRBD2. The sequence came from a young woman with COVID-19, enrolled during active disease. The CDR3 region is CASSLGLPGGPLGGELFF. Written as DNA, the CDR3 is TGTGCCAGCAGCTTAGGGCTGCCGGGAGGGCCGTTGGGCGGGGAGCTGTTTTTT.